The T cell receptor (beta chain) under discussion was sequenced for a study of T cells in Graves' hyperthyroidism and ophthalmopathy. This clonotype appeared many times. What it binds is not known. Germline V gene sequence: CDR1 KGHSH, CDR2 LQKENI. V dropped 6 bases and J dropped 0 bases, with 15 bases sitting between them. This CDR3 spans 15 amino acids. Diagnosis rested on symptoms, serum thyroxine and TRAb, thyroid ultrasound, and orbital computed tomography. There were TCR beta CDR3 regions amplified from RNA transcripts. RT-PCR in the first round (using the HTBI primer set) targeted the TCR CDR3. Via MiXCR, TCRdb re-called the multiplex PCR reads, giving one row per CDR3 protein. The table shows around 300,000 distinct CDR3 sequences, with around 15% occurring only once. Findings of the study overall: Most expanded thyroid clonotypes above 0.001 recurred in blood. Ophthalmopathy onset followed model prediction by a median about 6.5 months. By a 13 V-J model, ophthalmopathy was set apart from stable hyperthyroidism.

This sequence originates from a woman between 45 and 65 years old with Graves' hyperthyroidism that later progressed to Graves' ophthalmopathy. Specimen: blood. This chain links TRBV18 with TRBJ2-7; TRBD1 might be the D (6 bases). The CDR3, as DNA: TGTGCCAGCTCCCCCGGACAGCCGATCTCCTACGAGCAGTACTTC. This sequence encodes CASSPGQPISYEQYF.